The clone carrying this T cell receptor (beta chain) is a singleton in its sample. No antigen is known for it. This specimen comes from a study of vaccination effects on CD4 cells after COVID-19. With the ViraFEST assay, the study expanded antigen-specific CD4+ T cells using viral peptide pools, then sequenced them. Subsequent to 10 days of culture, CD4+ T cells were isolated. This individual tested PCR-positive for SARS-CoV-2 infection between March and December 2020. Wells of roughly 1.9 million PBMC each were grown with about 9.3 IU/ml IL-2 and approximately 9.6 ug/ml peptides. Negative control cultures received an HIV-1 Nef peptide pool. Cultures got half-medium changes with IL-2 on days 3 and 7. Whole-study findings and limits: Clones that were induced by infection or by vaccine showed marked contraction late after vaccination.

Produced via immunoSEQ multiplex PCR; TCRdb's table is partial and in-frame only. Of tens of thousands of clones in the sample, 75% to 85% were seen once. The V gene's germline CDR1 is MNHEY and CDR2 SVGEGT. Trimming removed 5 bases at V and 4 bases at J, with 21 bases between. CDR3 length: 16 amino acids. The origin of this receptor is a human donor who had a prior SARS-CoV-2 infection. The genes are TRBV6-2 or TRBV6-3 and TRBJ2-7, with a tentative D call TRBD2 (6 bases). This specimen consisted of CD4+ T cells from PBMCs cultured with HIV peptides, obtained before COVID-19 vaccination. Subset meaning: HIV-1 Nef peptide pool negative control/reference culture. This CDR3 is CASSPHQPGLKYEQYF. Here the CDR3 DNA reads TGTGCCAGCAGTCCACACCAACCGGGACTGAAGTACGAGCAGTACTTC.